What follows are 17 T cell receptor beta chains derived from one specimen sequenced in a study of graft-versus-host responses after intestinal transplantation. Libraries were prepared by immunoSEQ multiplex PCR; TCRdb keeps only in-frame clonotypes and omits some of them. The sample lists about 31,000 clones; just under 85% were seen once. Their antigen targets remain unknown. The sample in question was unstimulated CD8+ T cells sorted from spleen or lymph node cells, obtained before intestinal transplant. The receptors were gathered from a human donor who received an intestinal transplant.

This chain links TRBV6-4 with TRBJ2-3, with 10 bases fitting TRBD2. Trimming took 0 bases from V and 2 from J; bases not matched to a gene: 2. Germline-derived CDR1 and CDR2 are MRHNA and SNTAGT. This CDR3 region has 16 residues. The CDR3 nucleotides are TGTGCCAGCAGTGACTCCCTAGCGGGGGACACAGATACGCAGTATTTT. Its translation is CASSDSLAGDTDTQYF.

This chain links TRBV6-1 with TRBJ2-1; TRBD2 matches at 10 bases. J lost 8 bases, V lost 7 bases, and 11 bases had no gene match. CDR3 length equals 15 residues. Germline CDR1 is MNHNS and CDR2 is SASEGT. The CDR3 sequence: CASNHEAGGRYEQFF. CDR3 nucleotide sequence: TGTGCCAGCAACCACGAAGCGGGAGGGCGGTATGAGCAGTTCTTC.

The V gene is TRBV15, the J gene TRBJ2-1, with TRBD2 matching 7 bases. Trimming removed 5 bases from V and 9 bases from J; junction bases left unmatched: 10. Per the germline V gene, CDR1 is LNHNV and CDR2 is YYDKDF (reference sequence). The CDR3 contains 14 residues. The CDR3 DNA follows: TGTGCCACCAGCGGGGGACTAAATCCTGGTGAGCAGTTCTTC. It encodes CATSGGLNPGEQFF.

The V call is TRBV27, the J call TRBJ1-6; D perhaps matches TRBD1 (5 bases). The CDR3 loop spans 8 amino acids. With 6 bases removed from V and 19 bases from J, the gap between germline ends came to 7 bases. Germline CDR1 is MNHEY and CDR2 is SMNVEV (reference sequence). CDR3 protein: CASRDIHF. DNA for the CDR3: TGTGCCAGCAGGGACATTCACTTT.

J is TRBJ2-2 and V is TRBV7-9; TRBD2 is a possible D gene (6 bases). Germline V gene lookup returns CDR1 SEHNR and CDR2 FQNEAQ (reference sequence). CDR3 length equals 14 residues. V dropped 5 bases and J dropped 8 bases, with 15 bases sitting between them. CDR3 region: CASSHVPGLGELFF. The CDR3 region has the DNA TGTGCCAGCAGCCATGTACCGGGACTTGGGGAGCTGTTTTTT.

This chain uses TRBV4-1 with TRBJ1-4; possibly TRBD1 for D (5 bases). The germline V gene has CDR1 MGHRA and CDR2 YSYEKL. Trimming left V 3 bases short and J 8 bases short, with 19 bases between. This CDR3 has 16 residues. Here the CDR3 reads CASSHANRLSNEKLFF. The CDR3 nucleotides read TGCGCCAGCAGCCACGCTAACAGGTTGAGTAACGAAAAACTGTTTTTT.

This clone was counted between two and nine times. The V and J genes are TRBV5-6 and TRBJ2-1, with D perhaps matching TRBD1 (5 bases). CDR1 SGHDT and CDR2 YYEEEE come from the germline V gene. There are 13 residues in the CDR3. Trimming took 4 bases from V and 9 from J, leaving 14 bases between them. This chain's CDR3 is CASSLRQTSEQFF. In DNA form, the CDR3 reads TGTGCCAGCAGCCTCCGACAGACAAGTGAGCAGTTCTTC. Supplemented by reference TRBV5-6 and TRBJ2-1, the full variable domain reads DAGVTQSPTHLIKTRGQQVTLRCSPKSGHDTVSWYQQALGQGPQFIFQYYEEEERQRGNFPDRFSGHQFPNYSSELNVNALLLGDSALYLCASSLRQTSEQFFGPGTRLTVL.

The J gene is TRBJ2-1, the V gene TRBV2; tentative D call: TRBD2 (6 bases). CDR1 is SNHLY and CDR2 is FYNNEI in the germline V gene. The CDR3 extends over 14 amino acids. Trimming cost V 6 bases and J 6 bases, with 15 bases left between them. This chain's CDR3 is CASRPIIGGNEQFF. In DNA, the CDR3 is TGTGCCAGCAGGCCTATTATCGGGGGCAATGAGCAGTTCTTC.

The chain employs TRBV19 and TRBJ2-7, with a weak D call TRBD2 (5 bases). The CDR3 consists of 14 residues. V was shortened by 0 bases and J by 3 bases, with 9 bases between the two germline ends. The germline V gene has CDR1 LNHDA and CDR2 SQIVND (reference sequence). DNA for the CDR3: TGTGCCAGTAGTATAGATCTTGGAGGCTACGAGCAGTACTTC. This translates into CASSIDLGGYEQYF.

The V call is TRBV12-5, the J call TRBJ1-1; 7 bases map to TRBD1. The CDR3 covers 14 residues. Germline values: CDR1 LGHNT, CDR2 FRNRAP. Unmatched junction bases numbered 5, after V lost 7 bases and J lost 0 bases. The CDR3 protein is CASVRGQMNTEAFF. The CDR3 bases are TGTGCTAGTGTCAGGGGACAGATGAACACTGAAGCTTTCTTT.

The V gene is TRBV13, the J gene TRBJ2-3, with D tentatively TRBD2 (6 bases). There are 13 residues in the CDR3. Germline V gene data show CDR1 as PRHDT and CDR2 as FYEKMQ (reference sequence). V was shortened by 5 bases and J by 7 bases, with 13 bases between the two germline ends. CDR3 nucleotide sequence: TGTGCCAGCAGCCCCCAGGAGGGTTATACGCAGTATTTT. This encodes CASSPQEGYTQYF.

The V call is TRBV7-9, the J call TRBJ2-7; possibly TRBD2 for D (5 bases). Deletions cut 5 bases from V and 0 bases from J, with 14 bases between. Germline values: CDR1 SEHNR, CDR2 FQNEAQ (reference sequence). The CDR3 contains 15 residues. The CDR3 DNA follows: TGTGCCAGCAGCACCTTAGCGCTGAGCTCCTACGAGCAGTACTTC. The encoded protein is CASSTLALSSYEQYF.

The rearrangement links TRBV27 to TRBJ2-7, with 9 bases matching TRBD1. This CDR3 has 15 amino acids. J gave up 2 bases and V 4 bases, and 6 bases lay outside the gene matches. Germline values: CDR1 MNHEY, CDR2 SMNVEV (reference sequence). The CDR3 bases are TGTGCCAGCAGTTCGACAGGGGGTGGGGCCTACGAGCAGTACTTC. Translation gives CASSSTGGGAYEQYF.

This chain links TRBV14 with TRBJ1-2, with a tentative D call TRBD1 (6 bases). V was cut by 4 bases and J by 2 bases, with 17 bases left in between. From germline, CDR1 is SGHDN and CDR2 FVKESK. The CDR3 spans 16 residues. The CDR3 bases are TGTGCCAGCAGCCTAAGAGCAATCGACAGGAACTATGGCTACACCTTC. It encodes CASSLRAIDRNYGYTF.

This rearrangement joins TRBV12-5 to TRBJ1-2, with TRBD1 as a possible D gene (5 bases). The germline V and J ends were trimmed by 5 bases and 2 bases, with 6 bases remaining between them. Per germline, CDR1 LGHNT and CDR2 FRNRAP. The CDR3 runs 12 residues. The CDR3 reads CASGNRNYGYTF. In DNA, the CDR3 is TGTGCTAGTGGTAACAGGAACTATGGCTACACCTTC.

This chain links TRBV4-1 with TRBJ1-1; D gene ambiguous. The CDR3 consists of 15 residues. The V end was cut by 1 base, the J end by 4 bases, with 13 bases between. Germline V lookup: CDR1 MGHRA, CDR2 YSYEKL. CDR3 loop: CASSQVHSMSTEAFF. CDR3 nucleotide sequence: TGCGCCAGCAGCCAAGTTCACTCAATGAGCACTGAAGCTTTCTTT.

This clone was seen many times. The genes are TRBV5-8 and TRBJ2-1; D uncertain. With 0 bases removed from V and 8 bases from J, the gap between germline ends came to 9 bases. CDR3 length: 13 residues. The germline gives CDR1 SGHTS, CDR2 YDEGEE. The CDR3 sequence: CASSLEPPYEQFF. The CDR3 coding sequence is TGTGCCAGCAGCTTGGAGCCCCCTTATGAGCAGTTCTTC.